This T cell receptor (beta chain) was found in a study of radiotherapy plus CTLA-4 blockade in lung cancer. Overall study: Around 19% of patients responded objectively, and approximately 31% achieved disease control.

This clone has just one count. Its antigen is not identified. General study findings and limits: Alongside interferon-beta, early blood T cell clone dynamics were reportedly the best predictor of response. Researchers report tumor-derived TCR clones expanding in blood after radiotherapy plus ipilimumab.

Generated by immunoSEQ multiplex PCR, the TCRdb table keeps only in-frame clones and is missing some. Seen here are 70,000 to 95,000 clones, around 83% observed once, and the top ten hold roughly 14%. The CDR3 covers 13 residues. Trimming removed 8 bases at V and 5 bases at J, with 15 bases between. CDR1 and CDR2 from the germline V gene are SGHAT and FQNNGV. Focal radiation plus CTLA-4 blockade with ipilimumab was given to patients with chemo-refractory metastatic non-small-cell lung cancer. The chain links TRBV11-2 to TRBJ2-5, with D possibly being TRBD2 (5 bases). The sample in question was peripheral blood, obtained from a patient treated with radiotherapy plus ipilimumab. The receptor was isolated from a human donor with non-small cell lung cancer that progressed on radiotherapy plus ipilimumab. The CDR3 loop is CASETRVGETQYF. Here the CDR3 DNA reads TGTGCCAGCGAAACTAGGGTGGGGGAGACCCAGTACTTC.